The 8 T cell receptor beta chains in this list originate from one sample, sequenced in a study of T cell repertoires in cytomegalovirus infection. No antigen has been assigned to these receptors. Each CDR3 protein gets one entry after TCRdb re-called the reads with MiXCR. The top ten hold 48% of the sample, which has roughly 570,000 distinct CDR3 sequences, almost 40% seen once. This specimen consisted of cultured PBMCs, obtained from culture after CMV antigen stimulation. The receptors were sampled from a human donor in good health (CMV status not recorded). Some clones in this sample may be carry-over from other donors' samples.

In this sample, this clonotype turned up many times. The chain couples TRBV7-8 to TRBJ1-5, with 8 bases lining up with TRBD1. CDR3 length: 19 amino acids. Unmatched junction bases numbered 11, after V lost 1 base and J lost 0 bases. Germline V gives CDR1 SGHVS, CDR2 FQNEAQ. The CDR3 sequence: CASSLGRGTGLNSNQPQHF. The CDR3 region has the DNA TGTGCCAGCAGCTTAGGCCGAGGGACAGGCCTTAATAGCAATCAGCCCCAGCATTTT.

The table lists this clonotype with a few counts. The chain uses TRBV7-2 and TRBJ1-6, with D uncertain. V lost 3 bases to trimming and J lost 2 bases, with 14 bases between them. CDR1 and CDR2 (germline): SGHTA, FQGNSA. This CDR3 comprises 17 residues. The CDR3 region has the DNA TGTGCCAGCAGCTTCGATCACCCGGCGGCCTATAATTCACCCCTCCACTTT. As protein: CASSFDHPAAYNSPLHF.

This chain joins TRBV6-1 and TRBJ1-6, with TRBD1 as a possible D gene (5 bases). This CDR3 contains 18 residues. The V and J ends lost 6 bases and 0 bases respectively, with 18 bases between them. Germline assignment: CDR1 MNHNS and CDR2 SASEGT. CDR3 in DNA: TGTGCCAGCAGGGGGCGGGCAGCCCAAAGCTCCTATAATTCACCCCTCCACTTT. This gives the protein CASRGRAAQSSYNSPLHF.

This clonotype was found a few times. The chain couples TRBV7-2 to TRBJ2-3, with D tentatively TRBD1 or TRBD2 (7 bases each). CDR1 and CDR2 from the germline V gene are SGHTA and FQGNSA. This CDR3 has 15 residues. V lost 6 bases to trimming and J lost 0 bases, with 13 bases between them. CDR3 loop: CASRPGGASTDTQYF. As DNA, the CDR3 is TGTGCCAGCAGGCCAGGGGGGGCTAGCACAGATACGCAGTATTTT.

This clonotype has only a few counts. The genes are TRBV7-6 and TRBJ2-3; 8 nucleotides line up with TRBD2. Germline V CDR1 and CDR2: SGHVS, FNYEAQ. The junction had 6 bases not matched to a gene; V was cut back by 0 bases and J by 4 bases. The CDR3 consists of 16 residues. The CDR3 nucleotides read TGTGCCAGCAGCTTAGCCTTGCGGGGGGTTTCAGATACGCAGTATTTT. It yields the protein CASSLALRGVSDTQYF.

The chain couples TRBV6-1 to TRBJ1-1; no definite D call. The V and J ends lost 5 bases and 11 bases respectively, with 12 bases between them. This CDR3 has 11 amino acids. Germline V gene data show CDR1 as MNHNS and CDR2 as SASEGT. In DNA, the CDR3 is TGTGCCAGCAGTTACCTAGACTGGGCTTTCTTT. It yields the protein CASSYLDWAFF.

The chain recombines TRBV29-1 with TRBJ2-7; D perhaps matches TRBD1 (5 bases). In germline, CDR1 is SQVTM, CDR2 ANQGSEA. This CDR3 contains 15 residues. V lost 1 base, J lost 0 bases, and 13 bases lay in between. CDR3 bases: TGCAGCGTTGAAGTCGGTAGGGGTTTCTCCTACGAGCAGTACTTC. Amino acids: CSVEVGRGFSYEQYF.

This chain connects TRBV20-1 to TRBJ2-3, with D perhaps TRBD1 (5 bases). Trimming stripped 3 bases from V and 4 bases from J, with 14 bases between. This CDR3 is built from 14 residues. CDR1 is DFQATT, CDR2 SNEGSKA, per germline (reference sequence). The CDR3 DNA is TGCAGTGCTAGGGGGCCCCAAGGGCCAGATACGCAGTATTTT. Translation: CSARGPQGPDTQYF.